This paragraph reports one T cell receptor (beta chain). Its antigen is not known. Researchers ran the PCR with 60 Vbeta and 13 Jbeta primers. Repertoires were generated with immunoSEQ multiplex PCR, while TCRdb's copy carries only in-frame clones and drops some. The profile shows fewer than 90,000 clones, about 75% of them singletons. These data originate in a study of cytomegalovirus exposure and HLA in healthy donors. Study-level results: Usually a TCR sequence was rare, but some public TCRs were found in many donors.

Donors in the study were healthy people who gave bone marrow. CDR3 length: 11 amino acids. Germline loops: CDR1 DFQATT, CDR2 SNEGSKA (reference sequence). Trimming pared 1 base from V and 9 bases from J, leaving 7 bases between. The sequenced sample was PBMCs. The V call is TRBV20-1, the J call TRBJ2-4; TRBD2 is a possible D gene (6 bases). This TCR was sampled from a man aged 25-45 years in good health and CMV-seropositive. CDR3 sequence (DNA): TGCAGTGCTAGAGGCGGGGCCATTCAGTACTTC. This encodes CSARGGAIQYF.